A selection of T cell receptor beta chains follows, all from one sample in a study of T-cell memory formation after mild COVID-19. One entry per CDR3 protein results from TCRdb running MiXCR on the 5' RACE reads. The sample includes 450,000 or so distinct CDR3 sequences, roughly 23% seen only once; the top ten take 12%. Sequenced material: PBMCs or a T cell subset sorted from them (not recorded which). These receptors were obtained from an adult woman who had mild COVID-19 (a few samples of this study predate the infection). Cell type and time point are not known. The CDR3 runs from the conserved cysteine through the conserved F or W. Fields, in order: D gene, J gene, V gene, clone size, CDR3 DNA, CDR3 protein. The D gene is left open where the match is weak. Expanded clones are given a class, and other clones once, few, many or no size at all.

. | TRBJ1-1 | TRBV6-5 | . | TGTGCCAGCAGTTACTCCGGGGTCCACACTGAAGCTTTCTTT | CASSYSGVHTEAFF
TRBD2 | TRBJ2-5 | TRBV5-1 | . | TGCGCCAGCAGCTTGGAAGGGACTAGCGGGAGTACCCAGTACTTC | CASSLEGTSGSTQYF
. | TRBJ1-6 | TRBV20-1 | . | TGCAGTGCTCGGGGGGGTAAACAGGTTCAGAGCTCCTATAATTCACCCCTCCACTTT | CSARGGKQVQSSYNSPLHF
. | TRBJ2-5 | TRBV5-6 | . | TGTGCCAGCAGCCGTGGACTCATACAAGAGACCCAGTACTTC | CASSRGLIQETQYF
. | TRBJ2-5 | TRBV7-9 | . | TGTGCCAGCAGCCAACCCTATAACAGTAGGTGGGAGACCCAGTACTTC | CASSQPYNSRWETQYF
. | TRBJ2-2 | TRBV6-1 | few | TGTGCCAGCAGTGAAAGTCAGGGAGTATGGAACACCGGGGAGCTGTTTTTT | CASSESQGVWNTGELFF
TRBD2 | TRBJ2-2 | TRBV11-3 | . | TGTGCCAGCAGCCCCAGGACTAGCGGGAGGACCGGGGAGCTGTTTTTT | CASSPRTSGRTGELFF
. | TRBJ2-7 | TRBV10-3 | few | TGTGCCATCAGTGAGCGGGCGGGACCCTACGAGCAGTACTTC | CAISERAGPYEQYF
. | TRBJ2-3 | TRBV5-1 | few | TGCGCCAGCAGCTTATCGGGACCAGGAGATACGCAGTATTTT | CASSLSGPGDTQYF
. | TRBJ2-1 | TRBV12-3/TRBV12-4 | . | TGTGCCAGCAGTTTTCTAGGGGTAACGAATGAGCAGTTCTTC | CASSFLGVTNEQFF
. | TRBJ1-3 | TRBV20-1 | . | TGCAGTGCAGCGCCGGGACCCACTGGAAACACCATATATTTT | CSAAPGPTGNTIYF
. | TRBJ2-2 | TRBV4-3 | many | TGCGCCAGCAGCCAAGAGGACTTGTACACCGGGGAGCTGTTTTTT | CASSQEDLYTGELFF
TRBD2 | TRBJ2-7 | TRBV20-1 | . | TGCAGTGCTAGACCCCTAGCGGGAGCTAGCTCCTACGAGCAGTACTTC | CSARPLAGASSYEQYF
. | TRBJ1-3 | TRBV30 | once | TGTGCCTGGACAGCCTCTGGAAACACCATATATTTT | CAWTASGNTIYF
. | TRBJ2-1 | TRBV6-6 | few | TGTGCCAGCAGTTTCGTTGGGGTGGCGGAGCAGTTCTTC | CASSFVGVAEQFF
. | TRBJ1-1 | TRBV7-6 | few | TGTGCCAGCAGCTCGCAGGCTGAAGCTTTCTTT | CASSSQAEAFF
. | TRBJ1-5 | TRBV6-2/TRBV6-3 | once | TGTGCCAGCAGTCCAAGTAGACCAGGGGATCAGCCCCAGCATTTT | CASSPSRPGDQPQHF
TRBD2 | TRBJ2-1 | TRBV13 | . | TGTGCCAGCACCCCCGCCGGGACTAGCGGGAGCAATGAGCAGTTCTTC | CASTPAGTSGSNEQFF
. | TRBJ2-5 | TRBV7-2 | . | TGTGCCAGCAGCCTTGAGCCCCCGGTCCCTAGCCTTACCGAGACCCAGTACTTC | CASSLEPPVPSLTETQYF
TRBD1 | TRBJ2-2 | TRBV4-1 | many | TGCGCCAGCAGCCGACCGGGACAGGGCGACACCGGGGAGCTGTTTTTT | CASSRPGQGDTGELFF
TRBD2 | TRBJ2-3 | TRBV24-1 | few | TGTGCCACCATGGGGGGACTACCTACAGATACGCAGTATTTT | CATMGGLPTDTQYF
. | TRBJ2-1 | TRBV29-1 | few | TGCAGCGTTGAAGACGGCCGCGGGACAACTATTGACAATGAGCAGTTCTTC | CSVEDGRGTTIDNEQFF
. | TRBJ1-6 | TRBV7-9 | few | TGTGCCAGCAGCTCCAGGGGCGAAGATAATTCACCCCTCCACTTT | CASSSRGEDNSPLHF
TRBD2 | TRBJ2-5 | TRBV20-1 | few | TGCAGTGCTAGAGTCGGTAGCGGGGGGCAAGAGACCCAGTACTTC | CSARVGSGGQETQYF